This TCR beta chain was recorded in a study of control samples from healthy donors and cancer patients. The table came from immunoSEQ multiplex PCR; TCRdb's copy has only in-frame clones and leaves some out. The profile shows about 85,000 clones, just over 90% of them singletons. The CDR3 spans 12 residues. Germline assignment: CDR1 PRHDT and CDR2 FYEKMQ (reference sequence). V lost 6 bases, J lost 7 bases, and 2 bases stayed unmatched. Material: blood. The clonotype comes from a woman between 18 and 30 years old in good health. The chain couples TRBV13 to TRBJ2-3; the match to TRBD2 covers 9 bases. The CDR3 region has the DNA TGTGCCAGCAGGCGGGGGGGAAATACGCAGTATTTT. Translation: CASRRGGNTQYF.